The T cell receptor beta chain described here comes from a study of regulatory T cells in long-lasting Graves disease. Regarding the study as a whole: Persistent patients shared more public clonotypes (approximately 2,900) than new patients (about 930).

The time point: newly diagnosed GD, antithyroid drugs for less than 3 months. From PBMCs, RNA was extracted and then used to make the TCR library. CDR3 regions were amplified by Arm-PCR using iRepertoire HTBI primers to build TCR beta libraries. MiXCR, applied by TCRdb to the multiplex PCR reads, yields one record per CDR3 protein. The sample records 400,000 to 500,000 distinct CDR3 sequences, approximately 15% being singletons. This clonotype was observed at least ten times. Its antigen remains unknown. The data also belong to a second study, concerning T cells in Graves' hyperthyroidism and ophthalmopathy.

This TCR was sampled from a woman aged 45-65 years with Graves disease. The sequences come from peripheral blood mononuclear cells (PBMCs), collected at new diagnosis, from a patient treated with antithyroid drugs.

The CDR3 loop is CSVADGLVDTEAFF. Here the CDR3 DNA reads TGCAGCGTTGCGGATGGTTTGGTGGACACTGAAGCTTTCTTT. The chain is built from TRBV29-1 and TRBJ1-1; D is ambiguous. Germline CDR1 is SQVTM and CDR2 is ANQGSEA. CDR3 length: 14 amino acids. V lost 4 bases, J lost 3 bases, and 15 bases lay in between.